The 16 T cell receptor beta chains below all came from one sample that was sequenced in a study of CD8 T cells in ankylosing spondylitis. Notes on the study in general: A TCR beta motif made of 7 to 9 highly homologous variants seemed typical of ankylosing spondylitis blood.

Their antigen targets remain unknown. TCRdb reprocessed the 5' RACE reads with MiXCR, giving one entry per CDR3 protein. The sample has 470,000 or so distinct CDR3 sequences, roughly a quarter seen once. Sequenced material: blood, either unsorted or a sorted T cell fraction (not recorded which). The receptors were sampled from a male donor with ankylosing spondylitis.

In DNA form, the CDR3 reads TGTGCCAGCAGTTCCGGGACTAGCGGGCTGAATGAGCAGTTCTTC. Translation gives CASSSGTSGLNEQFF. The J gene is TRBJ2-1, the V gene TRBV14; 12 bases map to TRBD2. Losses at the gene ends were 6 bases for V and 7 bases for J; bases not matched to a gene: 7. Germline V lookup: CDR1 SGHDN, CDR2 FVKESK. This CDR3 is built from 15 residues.

This clonotype was recorded a few times. The chain joins TRBV11-1 to TRBJ2-3, with D possibly TRBD1 on 6 matching bases. V dropped 3 bases and J dropped 0 bases, with 10 bases sitting between them. Germline CDR1 reads SGHAT; CDR2 reads FQDESV (reference sequence). The CDR3 is 15 amino acids. The CDR3 reads CASSFDRSSTDTQYF. Written as DNA, the CDR3 is TGTGCCAGCAGCTTCGACAGGAGCAGCACAGATACGCAGTATTTT.

This clonotype turned up a few times. The chain joins TRBV6-1 to TRBJ2-2; unclear D gene. V was shortened by 2 bases and J by 2 bases, with 9 bases between the two germline ends. Germline lookup yields CDR1 MNHNS and CDR2 SASEGT. CDR3 length: 15 amino acids. CDR3 sequence: CASSEPNDNTGELFF. The CDR3 nucleotides read TGTGCCAGCAGTGAACCGAACGACAACACCGGGGAGCTGTTTTTT.

This clonotype has a handful of counts. The rearrangement joins TRBV12-3 or TRBV12-4 to TRBJ2-3; D could derive from TRBD1 or TRBD2 (5 bases each). The V end was cut by 1 base, the J end by 5 bases, with 13 bases between. The CDR3 totals 15 residues. The CDR3 region is CASSLGWGSRDTQYF. CDR3 sequence (DNA): TGTGCCAGCAGTTTAGGCTGGGGGAGTAGAGATACGCAGTATTTT.

V is TRBV12-3 or TRBV12-4 and J is TRBJ1-5; the match to TRBD1 covers 7 bases. CDR3 length equals 14 residues. V lost 3 bases, J lost 7 bases, and 6 bases stayed unmatched. Here the CDR3 reads CASSLRQGHQPQHF. The DNA for the CDR3 is TGTGCCAGCAGTTTGAGACAGGGCCACCAGCCCCAGCATTTT.

This chain connects TRBV6-1 to TRBJ2-7; 8 bases are a match to TRBD1. CDR1 is MNHNS and CDR2 is SASEGT in the germline V gene. The CDR3 totals 14 residues. The trim removed 6 bases at V and 3 bases at J, leaving 7 bases unmatched. The CDR3, as DNA: TGTGCCAGCAGCTCCGGACAGGGTTACTACGAGCAGTACGTC. Protein product: CASSSGQGYYEQYV.

This clonotype was seen a few times. CDR3 nucleotides: TGTGCCAGCAGAGGTCTAGCCCTACACGCGAACACCGGGGAGCTGTTTTTT. Translation gives CASRGLALHANTGELFF. V is TRBV27 and J is TRBJ2-2; a possible D gene is TRBD2 (5 bases). This CDR3 region has 17 residues. Germline CDR1 and CDR2: MNHEY and SMNVEV (reference sequence). Deletions cut 6 bases from V and 0 bases from J, with 17 bases between.

The chain employs TRBV25-1 and TRBJ1-4; D gene uncertain. Germline-derived CDR1 and CDR2 are MGHDK and SYGVNS. The CDR3 sequence is 15 residues long. V was cut by 1 base and J by 1 base, with 7 bases left in between. CDR3 DNA sequence: TGTGCCAGCAGTGAATCTGGGCGAACTAATGAAAAACTGTTTTTT. It translates to CASSESGRTNEKLFF.

This chain uses TRBV3-1 with TRBJ2-7; D remains ambiguous. Germline assignment: CDR1 LGHDT and CDR2 YNNKEL (reference sequence). The CDR3 is made up of 14 amino acids. Trimming took off 0 bases at V and 9 bases at J, with 15 bases between the two ends. The CDR3: CASSQESGLFGQYF. The DNA of the CDR3 is TGTGCCAGCAGCCAAGAGTCCGGCCTTTTCGGGCAGTACTTC.

This clonotype was seen more than once but under ten times. This chain uses TRBV20-1 with TRBJ2-3; 7 bases line up with TRBD2. The CDR3 runs 13 residues. The J segment lost 8 bases and the V segment lost 6 bases, leaving 11 bases of the junction unmatched. Per the germline V gene, CDR1 is DFQATT and CDR2 is SNEGSKA (reference sequence). The CDR3 bases are TGCAGTGCAAAGGGAGGGGTGGAGGGTACGCAGTATTTT. As protein: CSAKGGVEGTQYF.

The chain is built from TRBV7-2 and TRBJ1-2; 7 positions match TRBD1. CDR1 SGHTA and CDR2 FQGNSA come from the germline V gene. Germline trimming cut 5 bases from V and 0 bases from J; bases unmatched to any gene: 12. This CDR3 comprises 17 residues. CDR3 loop: CASSPGTELNPNYGYTF. Here the CDR3 DNA reads TGTGCCAGCAGCCCAGGGACAGAATTAAACCCTAACTATGGCTACACCTTC.

This clonotype was counted between two and nine times. The chain carries TRBV5-1 and TRBJ2-2; 16 positions agree with TRBD2. Germline lookup yields CDR1 SGHRS and CDR2 YFSETQ. This CDR3 is built from 16 residues. With 3 bases clipped from V and 6 bases from J, the junction kept 2 bases outside the gene matches. CDR3 nucleotides: TGCGCCAGCAGCTCCGGGACTAGCGGGAGGGCCGGGGAGCTGTTTTTT. It specifies CASSSGTSGRAGELFF.

The CDR3 DNA reads TGCAGTGCTAGTAAGTGGACTAGCGGGAGGGCCACGAGCACAGATACGCAGTATTTT. Protein: CSASKWTSGRATSTDTQYF. The rearrangement joins TRBV20-1 to TRBJ2-3, with TRBD2 matching 15 bases. In germline, CDR1 is DFQATT, CDR2 SNEGSKA (reference sequence). The CDR3 extends over 19 amino acids. With V trimmed by 3 bases and J by 0 bases, 10 bases remained unmatched.

This clonotype was seen only a few times. The J gene is TRBJ1-4, the V gene TRBV15; D not certain. There are 15 residues in the CDR3. Germline assignment: CDR1 LNHNV and CDR2 YYDKDF (reference sequence). V gave up 5 bases and J gave up 8 bases, with 18 bases separating them. CDR3 region: CATSPMEGGREKLFF. The CDR3 coding sequence is TGTGCCACCAGCCCGATGGAGGGAGGAAGGGAAAAACTGTTTTTT.

Comments on this clonotype: An end of the junction differs from the germline gene, which may be a read error. The V call is TRBV7-2, the J call TRBJ2-2; D is undetermined. Germline assignment: CDR1 SGHTA and CDR2 FQGNSA. The CDR3 has 14 residues. CDR3 loop: CASSPAWNAGELFF. The CDR3 DNA is TGTGCCAGCAGCCCGGCCTGGAACGCCGGGGAGCTGTTTTTT.

The sample holds a few counts of this clonotype. This chain connects TRBV12-5 to TRBJ1-5; D is uncertain. There are 16 residues in the CDR3. With 6 bases removed from V and 2 bases from J, the gap between germline ends came to 17 bases. CDR1 LGHNT and CDR2 FRNRAP come from the germline V gene. The CDR3 sequence: CASGPYSGSGNQPQHF. The CDR3 nucleotides read TGTGCTAGTGGCCCGTATTCCGGGAGCGGCAATCAGCCCCAGCATTTT.